The clone carrying this TCR beta chain came up many times. The target antigen is unknown. Amplification targeted the TCR beta CDR3 regions, with RNA transcripts as the source material. HTBI primers were used in a first-round RT-PCR, which preceded a second-round multiplex PCR. TCRdb called the multiplex PCR reads again in MiXCR, with one record for every CDR3 protein. The sample comprises about 160,000 distinct CDR3 sequences, 37% of which are singletons, and 5.8% rests with the top ten. The data belong to a study of Graves' ophthalmopathy and Graves' hyperthyroidism. General study findings and limits: Also, most clonotypes expanded in the thyroid above 0.001 frequency appeared in blood.

V lost 1 base to trimming and J lost 0 bases, with 6 bases between them. This CDR3 is built from 14 residues. Source material: peripheral blood. The clonotype comes from a woman in her 40s with Graves' ophthalmopathy. The chain recombines TRBV12-3 or TRBV12-4 with TRBJ1-1; unclear D gene. This CDR3 is CASSLGGVNTEAFF. The CDR3 DNA sequence: TGTGCCAGCAGTTTAGGCGGAGTGAACACTGAAGCTTTCTTT.